These 21 T cell receptor beta chains were all obtained from the same sample, sequenced in a study of T cell repertoires in cytomegalovirus infection. TCRdb re-called the reads through MiXCR, storing one row per CDR3 protein. This table has about 740,000 distinct CDR3 sequences, approximately 40% appearing once. Input material: PBMCs. All receptors come from a human donor in good health (CMV status not recorded). Some clones in this sample may be carry-over from other donors' samples.

There are a few counts of this clonotype. The rearrangement joins TRBV10-3 to TRBJ2-7, with D perhaps TRBD1 (6 bases). The germline V gene encodes CDR1 ENHRY and CDR2 SYGVKD. The CDR3 spans 12 residues. Trimming removed 3 bases at V and 3 bases at J, with 6 bases between. The DNA of the CDR3 is TGTGCCATCAGTGAACAGGGCTACGAGCAGTACTTC. Its translation is CAISEQGYEQYF.

This clonotype was seen ten or more times. V and J are TRBV7-2 and TRBJ2-2, with a weak D call TRBD1 (6 bases). This CDR3 is built from 16 residues. V was cut by 4 bases and J by 1 base, with 13 bases left in between. The germline V gene has CDR1 SGHTA and CDR2 FQGNSA. CDR3 protein: CASSYPGHQNTGELFF. CDR3 in DNA: TGTGCCAGCAGCTACCCGGGACATCAGAACACCGGGGAGCTGTTTTTT.

This clonotype turned up a few times. The rearrangement links TRBV28 to TRBJ2-7; 8 bases align to TRBD1. Trimming cost V 5 bases and J 6 bases; bases outside gene matches: 12. Germline assignment: CDR1 MDHEN and CDR2 SYDVKM. The CDR3 loop spans 15 amino acids. The CDR3 sequence is CASSPSRGLYSEQYF. DNA of the CDR3: TGTGCCAGCAGTCCGTCCAGGGGGCTATATTCCGAGCAGTACTTC.

The chain carries TRBV18 and TRBJ1-1, with D maybe TRBD1 (5 bases). V was pared by 4 bases and J by 1 base, with 10 bases between. The CDR3 has 14 residues. From germline, CDR1 is KGHSH and CDR2 LQKENI. The CDR3 loop is CASSRDSKNTEAFF. CDR3 DNA sequence: TGTGCCAGCTCACGTGACAGCAAGAACACTGAAGCTTTCTTT.

CDR3 loop: CASSGGLAGSYEQYF. CDR3 in DNA: TGTGCCAGCAGCGGGGGACTAGCGGGATCCTACGAGCAGTACTTC. This rearrangement joins TRBV7-8 to TRBJ2-7; 13 bases are a match to TRBD2. The V gene's germline CDR1 is SGHVS and CDR2 FQNEAQ. CDR3 size: 15 residues. J was trimmed by 1 base and V by 5 bases; bases with no gene match: 2.

This clonotype has more than one count but fewer than ten. This chain connects TRBV20-1 to TRBJ1-3, with D possibly matching TRBD1 (6 bases). Trimming cost V 2 bases and J 3 bases, with 11 bases left between them. Germline CDR1 and CDR2: DFQATT and SNEGSKA (reference sequence). This CDR3 is built from 14 residues. CDR3 bases: TGCAGTGCTAGACGGGGGGCATATGGAAACACCATATATTTT. Residues: CSARRGAYGNTIYF.

As regards this clonotype: An end of the junction does not agree with germline; a read error may underlie this. The chain uses TRBV7-2 and TRBJ1-4; TRBD1 agrees at 9 bases. Germline lookup yields CDR1 SGHTA and CDR2 FQGNSA. The CDR3 runs 15 residues. The CDR3: CASSRMTGGGENLFF. The CDR3 nucleotides read TGTGCCAGCAGCCGAATGACAGGGGGAGGGGAAAATCTGTTTTTT.

V and J are TRBV5-1 and TRBJ2-3, with D perhaps TRBD2 (7 bases). Deletions cut 0 bases from V and 1 base from J, with 12 bases between. Germline V gene sequence: CDR1 SGHRS, CDR2 YFSETQ. CDR3 length: 16 amino acids. The CDR3 DNA reads TGCGCCAGCAGCTTGGAGGGGGGGCAGCGCACAGATACGCAGTATTTT. Translating it yields CASSLEGGQRTDTQYF.

This clonotype was counted a few times. This rearrangement joins TRBV6-1 to TRBJ2-7, with 7 bases identical to TRBD2. Germline V lookup: CDR1 MNHNS, CDR2 SASEGT. The CDR3 has 16 residues. V shed 2 bases, J shed 3 bases, and the junction held 10 bases outside the gene matches. The CDR3 is CASSEIESGTYYEQYF. The CDR3 region has the DNA TGTGCCAGCAGTGAAATAGAGAGCGGGACCTACTACGAGCAGTACTTC.

The rearrangement uses TRBV20-1 and TRBJ1-1; D is ambiguous. The CDR3 extends over 12 amino acids. The ends were cut back, 8 bases at V and 1 base at J, with 11 bases in the middle. Per germline, CDR1 DFQATT and CDR2 SNEGSKA (reference sequence). The CDR3 DNA reads TGCAGTTCCTGGGCCGCGAACACTGAAGCTTTCTTT. Protein sequence: CSSWAANTEAFF.

This clonotype was observed a few times. This chain uses TRBV28 with TRBJ2-7; maybe TRBD2 (5 bases). The germline gives CDR1 MDHEN, CDR2 SYDVKM. Trimming took 5 bases from V and 0 from J, leaving 14 bases between them. This CDR3 has 15 amino acids. CDR3 in amino acids: CASSGAGQSSYEQYF. CDR3 nucleotides: TGTGCCAGCAGTGGCGCGGGCCAGAGCTCCTACGAGCAGTACTTC.

There are a few counts of this clonotype. CDR3 amino acids: CASSFTSGRAVNIQYF. As DNA, the CDR3 is TGTGCCAGCAGCTTTACTAGCGGGAGGGCCGTGAACATTCAGTACTTC. V gene TRBV7-2 combines with J gene TRBJ2-4, with 13 bases matching TRBD2. J was trimmed by 7 bases and V by 3 bases; bases with no gene match: 6. The CDR3 sequence is 16 residues long. Germline values: CDR1 SGHTA, CDR2 FQGNSA.

The rearrangement uses TRBV5-1 and TRBJ1-5, with D possibly TRBD1 on 6 matching bases. V was cut by 0 bases and J by 5 bases, with 9 bases left in between. This CDR3 comprises 14 residues. Germline V gene data show CDR1 as SGHRS and CDR2 as YFSETQ. The CDR3 loop reads CASSLAGVHQPQHF. CDR3 nucleotide sequence: TGCGCCAGCAGCTTGGCAGGGGTGCATCAGCCCCAGCATTTT.

About this clonotype itself: Given a much more abundant clone one base away, this may be a read error. This chain uses TRBV12-3 or TRBV12-4 with TRBJ2-5; 8 nucleotides match TRBD1. The CDR3 runs to 15 residues. The CDR3 spells CASSSYGQGQETRYF. CDR3 bases: TGTGCCAGCAGCTCATACGGACAGGGACAAGAGACCCGGTACTTC.

The genes are TRBV5-1 and TRBJ2-5, with D perhaps TRBD1 or TRBD2 (6 bases each). Trimming removed 1 base at V and 5 bases at J, with 18 bases between. Per the germline V gene, CDR1 is SGHRS and CDR2 is YFSETQ. This CDR3 has 16 amino acids. The CDR3, as DNA: TGCGCCAGCAGCTTGAGGGGGGCCTCGGTTGGGGAGACCCAGTACTTC. Its protein product is CASSLRGASVGETQYF.

This clonotype was seen more than once but under ten times. This sequence joins TRBV18 and TRBJ1-5; D is unresolved. Trimming removed 5 bases from V and 0 bases from J, with 8 bases in between. Germline loops: CDR1 KGHSH, CDR2 LQKENI. This CDR3 has 14 residues. CDR3 region: CASSKDHSNQPQHF. The CDR3 coding sequence is TGTGCCAGCTCAAAAGATCATAGCAATCAGCCCCAGCATTTT.

Turning to this clonotype: The germline gene is not matched at one end of the junction; a read error may be the cause. V gene TRBV6-5 combines with J gene TRBJ1-6; no definite D call. Germline V gene sequence: CDR1 MNHEY, CDR2 SVGAGI. This CDR3 region has 15 residues. The DNA for the CDR3 is TGTGCCAGCACTTACGGGAGCTCCTATAATTCACCCCTCCACTTT. Its protein product is CASTYGSSYNSPLHF.

In its sample, this clonotype was seen a few times. The chain is built from TRBV19 and TRBJ1-6; tentative D call: TRBD1 (5 bases). This CDR3 has 15 residues. Germline CDR1 LNHDA, CDR2 SQIVND (reference sequence). The V gene lost 3 bases and the J gene lost 10 bases, with 16 bases spanning the gap. The CDR3 DNA sequence: TGTGCCAGTAGTATCCAGCGGACAAGGGGATCACCCCTCCACTTT. Amino acids: CASSIQRTRGSPLHF.

The rearrangement links TRBV7-3 to TRBJ1-1, with 8 bases fitting TRBD1. Unmatched junction bases numbered 2, after V lost 4 bases and J lost 1 base. The CDR3 is made up of 14 amino acids. The germline gives CDR1 SGHTA, CDR2 FQGTGA. The chain's CDR3 is CASSYRGKNTEAFF. In nucleotides, the CDR3 is TGTGCCAGCAGCTACAGGGGGAAGAACACTGAAGCTTTCTTT.

The table lists this clonotype with a few counts. The chain carries TRBV7-2 and TRBJ1-3, with a weak D call TRBD1 (6 bases). From germline, CDR1 is SGHTA and CDR2 FQGNSA. The V and J ends lost 3 bases and 0 bases respectively, with 15 bases between them. The CDR3 covers 17 residues. The CDR3 coding sequence is TGTGCCAGCAGCTTCGGCCTACAGGGCCTCTCTGGAAACACCATATATTTT. Residues: CASSFGLQGLSGNTIYF.

The chain is built from TRBV30 and TRBJ1-5, with 7 nucleotides matching TRBD1. There are 12 residues in the CDR3. Per the germline V gene, CDR1 is GTSNPN and CDR2 is SVGIG (reference sequence). The V gene end was trimmed by 5 bases and the J gene end by 7 bases; junction bases not matched to a gene: 5. In nucleotides, the CDR3 is TGTGCCTGGGGGAGACAGGGACAGCCCCAGCATTTT. Protein: CAWGRQGQPQHF.